Each of the 17 T cell receptor beta chains below was sequenced from the same sample in a study of T cell repertoires in cytomegalovirus infection. Via MiXCR, TCRdb re-called the reads, giving one row per CDR3 protein. The sample has about 530,000 distinct CDR3 sequences; more than 20% are singletons. Sequences were obtained from PBMCs. These receptor sequences come from a human donor in good health (CMV status not recorded). Some clones in this sample may be carry-over from other donors' samples.

CDR3 residues: CASSPDYRAHEQYV. The CDR3 DNA follows: TGTGCCAGCAGCCCTGATTATAGAGCCCACGAGCAGTACGTC. The chain is built from TRBV7-2 and TRBJ2-7; D gene ambiguous. This CDR3 has 14 residues. With 5 bases removed from V and 5 bases from J, the gap between germline ends came to 16 bases. Germline V gene sequence: CDR1 SGHTA, CDR2 FQGNSA.

This clonotype was picked up many times. The chain combines TRBV7-2 with TRBJ2-3; no firm D call. The CDR3 covers 13 residues. Germline V gene sequence: CDR1 SGHTA, CDR2 FQGNSA. V was cut by 5 bases and J by 4 bases, with 10 bases left in between. This chain's CDR3 is CASSLTFADTQYF. Here the CDR3 DNA reads TGTGCCAGCAGCCTTACTTTTGCAGATACGCAGTATTTT.

The V and J genes are TRBV6-5 and TRBJ1-1, with a possible D match to TRBD1 (5 bases). Germline V gene data show CDR1 as MNHEY and CDR2 as SVGAGI. V dropped 6 bases and J dropped 0 bases, with 11 bases sitting between them. This CDR3 has 14 amino acids. This CDR3 is CASRSGRLNTEAFF. The CDR3 bases are TGTGCCAGCAGATCGGGACGGTTGAACACTGAAGCTTTCTTT.

This clonotype was seen only a few times. This chain connects TRBV11-2 to TRBJ2-3; TRBD1 matches at 7 bases. V gave up 4 bases and J gave up 1 base; unmatched junction bases: 11. The germline gives CDR1 SGHAT, CDR2 FQNNGV. CDR3 size: 17 residues. CDR3 sequence reads: CASSSRTGHPRTDTQYF. The CDR3 bases are TGTGCCAGCAGCTCGCGGACAGGCCATCCCCGCACAGATACGCAGTATTTT.

This clonotype was picked up a small number of times. V is TRBV15 and J is TRBJ2-3; D is undetermined. V shed 6 bases and J shed 3 bases, with 19 bases lying between them. Germline V gives CDR1 LNHNV, CDR2 YYDKDF (reference sequence). The CDR3 has 16 residues. The CDR3 sequence is CATRSTTPTLTDTQYF. In DNA form, the CDR3 reads TGTGCCACCAGATCCACTACGCCGACTCTGACAGATACGCAGTATTTT.

This clonotype has ten or more counts. V and J are TRBV7-2 and TRBJ1-4, with 7 bases aligning to TRBD1. Per the germline V gene, CDR1 is SGHTA and CDR2 is FQGNSA. The CDR3 loop spans 16 amino acids. Trimming took 5 bases from V and 2 from J; bases not matched to a gene: 8. CDR3 coding DNA: TGTGCCAGCAGCGCCGACAGGGTTGGGACTAATGAAAAACTGTTTTTT. Its protein is CASSADRVGTNEKLFF.

The chain recombines TRBV27 with TRBJ1-5; D is ambiguous. Trimming took 0 bases from V and 1 from J, leaving 7 bases between them. CDR3 length: 15 amino acids. CDR1 MNHEY and CDR2 SMNVEV come from the germline V gene (reference sequence). CDR3 sequence: CASSLSRQSNQPQHF. CDR3 bases: TGTGCCAGCAGTTTATCGAGGCAGAGCAATCAGCCCCAGCATTTT.

Only a few counts were recorded for this clonotype. The genes are TRBV12-3 or TRBV12-4 and TRBJ2-3; D is possibly TRBD2 (6 bases). Trimming removed 3 bases at V and 0 bases at J, with 16 bases between. The CDR3 consists of 17 residues. The CDR3 region is CASSFRLANPSTDTQYF. CDR3 nucleotides: TGTGCCAGCAGTTTTCGGCTAGCGAATCCTAGCACAGATACGCAGTATTTT.

This clonotype came up a few times. The chain has TRBV4-1 and TRBJ1-1; D gene unclear. The CDR3 is 14 residues long. In germline, CDR1 is MGHRA, CDR2 YSYEKL. The V end lost 1 base, the J end lost 1 base, and 7 bases lay between the germline ends. The CDR3 region is CASSQVLENTEAFF. The CDR3 DNA follows: TGCGCCAGCAGCCAAGTGTTGGAGAACACTGAAGCTTTCTTT.

The J gene is TRBJ1-4, the V gene TRBV15; 7 bases fit TRBD1. J lost 2 bases, V lost 2 bases, and 5 bases had no gene match. Germline lookup yields CDR1 LNHNV and CDR2 YYDKDF (reference sequence). This CDR3 is built from 16 residues. The CDR3 DNA is TGTGCCACCAGCAGACCGACGGGACAGACTAATGAAAAACTGTTTTTT. It encodes CATSRPTGQTNEKLFF.

The J gene is TRBJ1-2, the V gene TRBV24-1; D is possibly TRBD1 (5 bases). Germline assignment: CDR1 KGHDR and CDR2 SFDVKD. The CDR3 spans 13 residues. Trimming took 4 bases from V and 4 from J, leaving 9 bases between them. The CDR3 protein is CATSERGLYGYTF. The CDR3, as DNA: TGTGCCACCAGTGAAAGGGGCCTCTATGGCTACACCTTC.

The chain joins TRBV15 to TRBJ2-3; TRBD2 is a possible D gene (5 bases). The germline V gene encodes CDR1 LNHNV and CDR2 YYDKDF (reference sequence). V lost 2 bases and J 0 bases, leaving 12 bases between the germline ends. CDR3 length: 16 residues. The CDR3 coding sequence is TGTGCCACCAGCAGACCCCAGTGGAGGAGCACAGATACGCAGTATTTT. This gives the protein CATSRPQWRSTDTQYF.

This clonotype was picked up a small number of times. This chain links TRBV6-1 with TRBJ2-5, with 10 bases that match TRBD1. Germline assignment: CDR1 MNHNS and CDR2 SASEGT. The CDR3 extends over 14 amino acids. V gave up 10 bases and J gave up 3 bases; unmatched junction bases: 8. CDR3 protein: CATSWDRGKETQYF. As DNA, the CDR3 is TGTGCCACCTCTTGGGACAGGGGAAAAGAGACCCAGTACTTC.

This clonotype came up many times. The genes are TRBV7-8 and TRBJ2-1; 8 bases are a match to TRBD2. Trimming took 4 bases from V and 2 from J; bases not matched to a gene: 7. CDR3 length: 16 amino acids. Germline V lookup: CDR1 SGHVS, CDR2 FQNEAQ. DNA for the CDR3: TGTGCCAGCAGCTCTGAAAGCGGGAGTGCCTACAATGAGCAGTTCTTC. It specifies CASSSESGSAYNEQFF.

The chain joins TRBV19 to TRBJ1-2; 9 bases map to TRBD1. The V segment lost 5 bases and the J segment 3 bases; nucleotides outside the gene matches: 7. This CDR3 is built from 15 residues. From germline, CDR1 is LNHDA and CDR2 SQIVND (reference sequence). The CDR3, as DNA: TGTGCCAGTAGTGGACAGGGGAGGAGTTACTATGGCTACACCTTC. This gives the protein CASSGQGRSYYGYTF.

The rearrangement joins TRBV5-1 to TRBJ2-5; 8 nucleotides agree with TRBD2. The CDR3 extends over 15 amino acids. Germline V gene sequence: CDR1 SGHRS, CDR2 YFSETQ. Trimming removed 0 bases from V and 4 bases from J; junction bases left unmatched: 5. Here the CDR3 DNA reads TGCGCCAGCAGCTTGGAAAGCGGGAGTGGAGAGACCCAGTACTTC. Amino acid sequence: CASSLESGSGETQYF.

This chain connects TRBV25-1 to TRBJ2-3; D possibly corresponds to TRBD2 (5 bases). Germline V gives CDR1 MGHDK, CDR2 SYGVNS. The CDR3 loop spans 15 amino acids. V lost 4 bases, J lost 0 bases, and 11 bases lay in between. The CDR3 DNA reads TGTGCCAGCAGTGCAGCGGAATTTAGCACAGATACGCAGTATTTT. This codes for CASSAAEFSTDTQYF.